A selection of T cell receptor beta chains follows, all from one sample in a study of cytomegalovirus exposure and HLA in healthy donors. Here immunoSEQ multiplex PCR was the method, and the copy in TCRdb shows in-frame clones only, minus some. The sample includes about 160,000 clones, 60% to 85% of them seen just once. The sample comprised PBMCs. The source of these receptors is a woman between 50 and 59 years old in good health and CMV-seropositive. Each CDR3 is given with its conserved first and last residue. A D gene is named only where the DNA matches it firmly. Rows may omit the clone size; those that give it use once, few, many or a size class.

>TRBV29-1|NA|NA|14|TRBJ2-3
CSVGSGTSTDTQYF
>TRBV19|NA|TRBD1|16|TRBJ1-1
CARKGRGLTMNTEAFF
>TRBV7-2|NA|TRBD2|15|TRBJ2-4
CASSLNGERENSQYF
>TRBV5-6|NA|NA|16|TRBJ2-1
CASSWGPAQRGNEQFF
>TRBV7-8|NA|TRBD1|14|TRBJ2-7
CASSSDRVEYEQYF
>TRBV5-6|NA|TRBD1|15|TRBJ2-5
CASSRGTGEVETQYF
>TRBV9|NA|TRBD2|16|TRBJ2-1
CASSPREAGTYNEQFF
>TRBV6-6|few|NA|13|TRBJ2-5
CASSPSNGETQYF
>TRBV6-6|once|TRBD1|15|TRBJ1-3
CASSYSQGAGNTIYF
>TRBV30|NA|NA|12|TRBJ1-1
CAWSPRGAEAFF
>TRBV30|NA|TRBD2|13|TRBJ2-7
CAWSGGGAYEQYF
>TRBV13|NA|NA|11|TRBJ1-1
CASSQTGEAFF
>TRBV10-1|NA|NA|13|TRBJ1-1
CASSREFDAEAFF
>TRBV7-2|NA|NA|13|TRBJ1-1
CASSLGSGTEAFF
>TRBV7-9|NA|NA|15|TRBJ2-5
CASSPLGLAVETQYF
>TRBV27|few|TRBD2|19|TRBJ2-3
CASSSPLAGGRWGTDTQYF
>TRBV7-9|few|NA|15|TRBJ1-2
CASSLAGARQAGYTF
>TRBV7-2|NA|NA|13|TRBJ1-1
CASSFLPESEAFF
>TRBV6-4|NA|TRBD2|17|TRBJ2-1
CASSDIVTSRILDEQFF
>TRBV5-1|few|NA|13|TRBJ2-7
CASRAGQSVEQYF
>TRBV5-1|NA|TRBD1|14|TRBJ2-3
CASSRQGVTDTQYF
>TRBV2|NA|TRBD1|15|TRBJ2-5
CASSEARRGQTGQYF
>TRBV19|NA|NA|14|TRBJ1-1
CASSLPVQNTEAFF
>TRBV11-2|NA|TRBD2|17|TRBJ2-7
CASSLGGGGTNSYEQYF
>TRBV6-5|NA|NA|14|TRBJ1-5
CASSPRTVNQPQHF
>TRBV29-1|NA|NA|11|TRBJ2-7
CSGGEGVEQYF
>TRBV28|NA|TRBD1|13|TRBJ1-3
CASYRGTGNTIYF
>TRBV29-1|once|NA|14|TRBJ2-7
CSVGLEGTPGKQYF
>TRBV28|NA|NA|15|TRBJ2-1
CASNPPASSYNEQFF
>TRBV5-4|NA|NA|13|TRBJ1-2
CASSLDRSYGYTF
>TRBV7-9|NA|NA|15|TRBJ2-5
CASSPPVSRGETQYF
>TRBV5-1|few|TRBD1|16|TRBJ2-7
CASSSGQGLGTYEQYF
>TRBV5-1|NA|TRBD1|16|TRBJ1-1
CASSLGGTGGETEAFF
>TRBV5-4|NA|NA|15|TRBJ2-2
CASSSGRTNTGELFF
>TRBV11-2|NA|NA|12|TRBJ2-5
CASSLAGGTQYF